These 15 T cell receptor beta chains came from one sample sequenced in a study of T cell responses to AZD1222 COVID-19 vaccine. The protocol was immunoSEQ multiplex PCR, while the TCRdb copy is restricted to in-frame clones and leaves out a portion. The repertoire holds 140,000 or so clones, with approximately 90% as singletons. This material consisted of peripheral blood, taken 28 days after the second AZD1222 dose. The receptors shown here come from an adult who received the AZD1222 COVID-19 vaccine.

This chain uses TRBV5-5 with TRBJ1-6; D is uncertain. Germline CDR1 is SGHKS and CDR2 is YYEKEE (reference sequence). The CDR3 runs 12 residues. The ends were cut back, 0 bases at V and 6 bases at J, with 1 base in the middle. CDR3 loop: CASSLVNSPLHF. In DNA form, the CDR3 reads TGTGCCAGCAGCTTGGTTAATTCACCCCTCCACTTT.

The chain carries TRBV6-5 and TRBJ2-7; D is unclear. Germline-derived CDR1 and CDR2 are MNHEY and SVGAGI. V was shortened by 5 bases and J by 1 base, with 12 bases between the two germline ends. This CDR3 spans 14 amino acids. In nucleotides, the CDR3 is TGTGCCAGCAGTCTTTTTCCTCGTTCCTACGAGCAGTACTTC. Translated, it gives CASSLFPRSYEQYF.

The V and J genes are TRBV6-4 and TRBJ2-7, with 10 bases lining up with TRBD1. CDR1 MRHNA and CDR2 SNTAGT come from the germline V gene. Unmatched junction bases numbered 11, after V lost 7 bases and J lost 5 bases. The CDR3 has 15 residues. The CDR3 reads CASTNRGTGDHEQYF. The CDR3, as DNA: TGTGCCAGCACCAACCGGGGGACAGGGGACCACGAGCAGTACTTC.

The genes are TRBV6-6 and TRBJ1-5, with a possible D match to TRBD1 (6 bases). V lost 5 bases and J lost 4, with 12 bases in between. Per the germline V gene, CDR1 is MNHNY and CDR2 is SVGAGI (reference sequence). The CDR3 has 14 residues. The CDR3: CASSRDRSNQPQHF. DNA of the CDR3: TGTGCCAGCAGTCGCGACAGGTCAAATCAGCCCCAGCATTTT.

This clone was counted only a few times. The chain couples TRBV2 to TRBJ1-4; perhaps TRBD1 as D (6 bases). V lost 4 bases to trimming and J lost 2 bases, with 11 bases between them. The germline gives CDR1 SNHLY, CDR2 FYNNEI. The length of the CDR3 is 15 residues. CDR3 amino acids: CASSATGSTNEKLFF. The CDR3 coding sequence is TGTGCCAGCAGTGCCACAGGGAGTACTAATGAAAAACTGTTTTTT. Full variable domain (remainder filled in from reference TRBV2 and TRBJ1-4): EPEVTQTPSHQVTQMGQEVILRCVPISNHLYFYWYRQILGQKVEFLVSFYNNEISEKSEIFDDQFSVERPDGSNFTLKIRSTKLEDSAMYFCASSATGSTNEKLFFGSGTQLSVL.

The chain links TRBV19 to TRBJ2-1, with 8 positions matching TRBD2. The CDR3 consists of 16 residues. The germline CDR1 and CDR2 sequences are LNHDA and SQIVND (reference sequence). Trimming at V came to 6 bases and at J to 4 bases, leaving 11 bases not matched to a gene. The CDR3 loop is CASSRNIAGPYNEQFF. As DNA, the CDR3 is TGTGCCAGTAGCCGAAATATAGCGGGACCTTACAATGAGCAGTTCTTC. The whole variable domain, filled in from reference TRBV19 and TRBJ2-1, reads DGGITQSPKYLFRKEGQNVTLSCEQNLNHDAMYWYRQDPGQGLRLIYYSQIVNDFQKGDIAEGYSVSREKKESFPLTVTSAQKNPTAFYLCASSRNIAGPYNEQFFGPGTRLTVL.

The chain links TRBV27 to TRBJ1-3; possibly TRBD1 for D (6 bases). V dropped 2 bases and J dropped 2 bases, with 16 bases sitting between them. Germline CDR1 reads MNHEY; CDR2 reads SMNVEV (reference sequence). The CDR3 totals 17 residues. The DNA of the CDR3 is TGTGCCAGCAGTTTACTGTCGGGGGGCTCAGCTGGAAACACCATATATTTT. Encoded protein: CASSLLSGGSAGNTIYF.

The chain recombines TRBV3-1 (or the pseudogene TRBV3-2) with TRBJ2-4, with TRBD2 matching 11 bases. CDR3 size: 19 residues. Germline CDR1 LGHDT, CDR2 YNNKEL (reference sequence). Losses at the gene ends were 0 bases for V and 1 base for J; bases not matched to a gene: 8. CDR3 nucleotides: TGTGCCAGCAGCCAAGATACCGCTAGCGGGAGGTTTGCCAAAAACATTCAGTACTTC. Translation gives CASSQDTASGRFAKNIQYF.

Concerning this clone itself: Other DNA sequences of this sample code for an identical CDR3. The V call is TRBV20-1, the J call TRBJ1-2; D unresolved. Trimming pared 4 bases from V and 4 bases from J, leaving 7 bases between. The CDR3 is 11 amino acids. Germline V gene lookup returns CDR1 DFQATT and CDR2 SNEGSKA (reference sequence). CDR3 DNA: TGCAGTGCTACCGTTACCTATGGCTACACCTTC. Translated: CSATVTYGYTF.

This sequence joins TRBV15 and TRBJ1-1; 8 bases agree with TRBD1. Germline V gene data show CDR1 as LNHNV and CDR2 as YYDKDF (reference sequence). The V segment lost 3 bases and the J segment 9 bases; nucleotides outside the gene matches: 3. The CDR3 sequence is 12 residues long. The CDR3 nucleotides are TGTGCCACCAGCAGGGGACAGGCTAAAGCTTTCTTT. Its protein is CATSRGQAKAFF.

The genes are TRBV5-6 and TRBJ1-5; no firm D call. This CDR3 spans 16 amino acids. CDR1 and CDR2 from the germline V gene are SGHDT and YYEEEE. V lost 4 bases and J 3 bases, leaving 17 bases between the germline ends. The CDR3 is CASSKTLGATNQPQHF. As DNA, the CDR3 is TGTGCCAGCAGCAAGACCCTCGGAGCTACCAATCAGCCCCAGCATTTT.

CDR3 amino acids: CSASPDRALQETQYF. The CDR3 nucleotides are TGCAGTGCTAGTCCGGACAGGGCCCTTCAAGAGACCCAGTACTTC. The chain links TRBV20-1 to TRBJ2-5; 8 bases fit TRBD1. The CDR3 consists of 15 residues. The V gene end was trimmed by 3 bases and the J gene end by 2 bases; junction bases not matched to a gene: 8. Per germline, CDR1 DFQATT and CDR2 SNEGSKA (reference sequence).

The CDR3 region is CASSGGLTRAEAFF. Written as DNA, the CDR3 is TGTGCCAGCAGTGGGGGCCTCACTAGGGCTGAAGCTTTCTTT. The rearrangement links TRBV27 to TRBJ1-1, with D perhaps TRBD1 (6 bases). Germline V CDR1 and CDR2: MNHEY, SMNVEV (reference sequence). Trimming took 5 bases from V and 6 from J, leaving 16 bases between them. The CDR3 runs 14 residues.

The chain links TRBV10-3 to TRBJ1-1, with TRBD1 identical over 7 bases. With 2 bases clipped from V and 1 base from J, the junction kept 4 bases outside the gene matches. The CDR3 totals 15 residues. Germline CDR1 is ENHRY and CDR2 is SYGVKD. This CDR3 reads CAISETGQANTEAFF. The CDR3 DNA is TGTGCCATCAGTGAGACCGGACAGGCGAACACTGAAGCTTTCTTT.

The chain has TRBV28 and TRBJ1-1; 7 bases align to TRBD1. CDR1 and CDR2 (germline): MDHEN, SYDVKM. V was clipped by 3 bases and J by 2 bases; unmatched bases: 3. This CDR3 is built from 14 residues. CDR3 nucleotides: TGTGCCAGCAGTTTGACAGGGTACAACACTGAAGCTTTCTTT. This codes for CASSLTGYNTEAFF.